This is a list of T cell receptor beta chains from one sample in a study of shared clonotypes between healthy human individuals. Sequencing used immunoSEQ multiplex PCR; TCRdb keeps in-frame clones, though not all of them. The data hold 1.5 million to 2.5 million clones, with less than 95% observed a single time. Material: naive CD8+ T cells sorted from blood. The origin of the receptors is a man aged 18 to 30 in good health. Each CDR3 is given with its conserved first and last residue. The D gene is left open where the match is weak. Size is stated for part of the rows, as once, few or many counts, or as a class when the clone is expanded.

D gene | clone size | J gene | V gene | CDR3 DNA | CDR3 protein
. | . | TRBJ2-7 | TRBV30 | TGTGCCGGTTTGTCAATGGGCCTCGAGCAGTACTTC | CAGLSMGLEQYF
TRBD1 | . | TRBJ2-7 | TRBV7-2 | TGTGCCAGCAGCTTAGACGGGACAGGGGGCTACGAGCAGTACTTC | CASSLDGTGGYEQYF
. | . | TRBJ2-7 | TRBV25-1 | TGTGCCAGCGGTGAAGTCTACGAGCAGTACTTC | CASGEVYEQYF
. | . | TRBJ2-3 | TRBV7-8 | TGTGCCAGCAGCTCAGGGGCGGGGACGAGCACAGATACGCAGTATTTT | CASSSGAGTSTDTQYF
. | . | TRBJ2-5 | TRBV12-5 | TGTGCTAGTTGTAACTTCGATCGTCGGGAGACCCAGTACTTC | CASCNFDRRETQYF
. | . | TRBJ1-1 | TRBV15 | TGTGCCACCAGCAGAGATCAGGGACAAGAAGCTTTCTTT | CATSRDQGQEAFF
TRBD1 | . | TRBJ2-7 | TRBV9 | TGTGCCAGCAGCGTGACAGGGGGGACCTCCTACGAGCAGTACTTC | CASSVTGGTSYEQYF
TRBD1 | . | TRBJ2-2 | TRBV29-1 | TGCAGCGTTGGTCCGGGACAGGGGGAAGGCGGGGAGCTGTTTTTT | CSVGPGQGEGGELFF
. | . | TRBJ1-6 | TRBV13 | TGTGCCAGCAGCTTACGGGGTAGCTCCTATAATTCACCCCTCCACTTT | CASSLRGSSYNSPLHF
. | once | TRBJ2-2 | TRBV28 | TGTGCCAGCAGTTTATCGGGCCGCGAAGGAGCCGGGGAGCTGTTTTTT | CASSLSGREGAGELFF
TRBD2 | . | TRBJ2-5 | TRBV28 | TGTGCCAGCAGTCCCGGGACTAGCGGGGAGGGGGAGACCCAGTACTTC | CASSPGTSGEGETQYF
. | . | TRBJ1-2 | TRBV9 | TGTGCCAGCCGCGGCCTTTCCTATGGCTACACCTTC | CASRGLSYGYTF
. | . | TRBJ2-3 | TRBV2 | TGTGCAGCAGGTCCGCAGCCTGGCACAGATACGCAGTATTTT | CAAGPQPGTDTQYF
. | . | TRBJ2-1 | TRBV6-1 | TGTGCCAGCAGTGAATGGCAGGGTTTAGATGAGCAGTTCTTC | CASSEWQGLDEQFF
TRBD1 | . | TRBJ1-1 | TRBV12-5 | TGTGCTAGTGGTTTGGCAACAGGGGGTTGGACTGAAGCTTTCTTT | CASGLATGGWTEAFF
TRBD1 | . | TRBJ1-2 | TRBV27 | TGTGCCAGCAGTTCATCTATCGGGGACAGCCATTATGGCTACACCTTC | CASSSSIGDSHYGYTF
TRBD2 | . | TRBJ2-3 | TRBV19 | TGTGCCAGTAGGCCTGCTAGCGGGGTGAGAAATACGCAGTATTTT | CASRPASGVRNTQYF
. | . | TRBJ2-7 | TRBV6-5 | TGTGCCAGCAGTTTTGGGGCGGGGCCCTACGAGCAGTACTTC | CASSFGAGPYEQYF
TRBD1 | . | TRBJ1-2 | TRBV28 | TGTGCCAGCAGTTTAGCAGGGGGCGTAGGTGATGGCTACACCTTC | CASSLAGGVGDGYTF
. | once | TRBJ2-7 | TRBV6-5 | TGTGCCAGCAGTTACTCTAGGGACATTGGCGAGCAGTACTTC | CASSYSRDIGEQYF
. | . | TRBJ2-1 | TRBV4-3 | TGCGCCAGCAGCCAGGGGTTTGGGTATGAGCAGTTCTTC | CASSQGFGYEQFF
TRBD1 | . | TRBJ1-2 | TRBV5-6 | TGTGCCAGCAGCTTGGGGGGCAGGGGGCGAGGCTACACCTTC | CASSLGGRGRGYTF
. | . | TRBJ2-1 | TRBV6-5 | TGTGCCAGCAGTTACTCGGCAGGGGAGATAGGAAATGAGCAGTTCTTC | CASSYSAGEIGNEQFF
TRBD2 | . | TRBJ2-1 | TRBV7-6 | TGTGCCAGCAGCTTAGACTGGAAGCGGGGGACCTACAATGAGCAGTTCTTC | CASSLDWKRGTYNEQFF
. | . | TRBJ1-1 | TRBV5-6 | TGTGCCAGCAGCTTCTTGGGGAGCACTGAAGCTTTCTTT | CASSFLGSTEAFF
. | . | TRBJ2-1 | TRBV6-5 | TGTGCCAGCAGTTACTCGATAGGGGAGCGTGCCAATGAGCAGTTCTTC | CASSYSIGERANEQFF